This T cell receptor (beta chain) was obtained from a study of technical replicates of blood from a few donors. The protocol was immunoSEQ multiplex PCR, while the TCRdb copy is restricted to in-frame clones and leaves out a portion. Among around 64,000 clones listed, approximately 92% were seen once. Germline lookup yields CDR1 MNHEY and CDR2 SVGAGI. V gave up 3 bases and J gave up 0 bases; unmatched junction bases: 1. This CDR3 is 15 amino acids long. The chain employs TRBV6-5 and TRBJ1-3; 8 bases are a match to TRBD1. Sequenced sample: PBMCs. This TCR was recovered from a human donor in good health. Some clones in this sample may be carry-over from other donors' samples. As DNA, the CDR3 is TGTGCCAGCAGTTATGACAGGGGCTCTGGAAACACCATATATTTT. Amino acids: CASSYDRGSGNTIYF.